The next 4 T cell receptor beta chains were all read from a single sample in a study of T-cell reconstitution after alpha-beta-depleted transplantation in children. Researchers prepared the TCRbeta library using unique molecular identifiers, the study reports. TCRdb re-analysed the PCR reads in MiXCR, keeping a single row per CDR3 protein. The sample includes some 600,000 distinct CDR3 sequences, 10% to 15% of them seen just once. This specimen was PBMCs, mostly from graft donor cells, taken 360 days after TCRalphabeta/CD19-depleted stem cell transplant. Every receptor here comes from a male patient under 18 who had a stem cell transplant for acute myeloid leukemia, so the T cells may come from the graft donor.

The sample holds many counts of this clonotype. The gene calls are TRBV29-1 and TRBJ1-1, with D perhaps TRBD1 (5 bases). The CDR3 sequence is 16 residues long. V lost 1 base, J lost 8 bases, and 23 bases lay in between. Per the germline V gene, CDR1 is SQVTM and CDR2 is ANQGSEA. The CDR3 DNA reads TGCAGCGTTGAAGCTTACACAGGAATCGTAGTCCAAGAAGCTTTCTTT. This gives the protein CSVEAYTGIVVQEAFF.

This chain links TRBV7-9 with TRBJ2-7; D perhaps matches TRBD2 (6 bases). The CDR3 extends over 15 amino acids. V dropped 2 bases and J dropped 2 bases, with 13 bases sitting between them. In germline, CDR1 is SEHNR, CDR2 FQNEAQ (reference sequence). CDR3 amino acids: CASSLTGEAPYEQYF. CDR3 DNA sequence: TGTGCCAGCAGCTTAACGGGGGAGGCTCCCTACGAGCAGTACTTC.

This clonotype showed up many times. The genes are TRBV15 and TRBJ2-1, with D perhaps matching TRBD1 (5 bases). The CDR3 consists of 14 residues. CDR1 and CDR2 from the germline V gene are LNHNV and YYDKDF (reference sequence). V gave up 1 base and J gave up 12 bases, with 16 bases separating them. For the CDR3, the DNA is TGTGCCACCAGCAGAGCGCGGCAGGGAAGGGGGCAGTTCTTC. The encoded protein is CATSRARQGRGQFF.

The sample holds a few counts of this clonotype. The V gene is TRBV29-1, the J gene TRBJ2-2; TRBD1 might be the D (6 bases). There are 12 residues in the CDR3. Germline V gene data show CDR1 as SQVTM and CDR2 as ANQGSEA. V was trimmed by 7 bases and J by 2 bases, leaving 8 bases between them. The CDR3 spells CSADRNTGELFF. The CDR3 coding sequence is TGCAGCGCGGACAGAAACACCGGGGAGCTGTTTTTT.